A selection of T cell receptor beta chains follows, all from one sample in a study of shared clonotypes between healthy human individuals. Measured with immunoSEQ multiplex PCR; TCRdb has only the in-frame clones, and not every one. The table includes 600,000 to 750,000 clones, roughly 88% detected once. The sample comprised memory CD8+ T cells from PBMCs. The receptors here all came from a man between 18 and 29 years old in good health. Some clones in this sample may be carry-over from other donors' samples. CDR3s include the opening cysteine and the closing phenylalanine or tryptophan. Each record gives: D gene, V gene, clone size, J gene, CDR3 DNA, CDR3 protein. A D gene is named only where the DNA matches it firmly. Clone size is not always given. Where it is, it says once, few, many or a class for expanded clones.

d_call: -; v_call: TRBV28; clone_size: -; j_call: TRBJ2-1; cdr3_nt: TGTGCAATAAAGCGGAGCTATGAGCAGTTCTTC; cdr3_aa: CAIKRSYEQFF
d_call: -; v_call: TRBV7-9; clone_size: -; j_call: TRBJ2-1; cdr3_nt: TGTGCCAGCAGCCCAGACGATTTCAATGAGCAGTTCTTC; cdr3_aa: CASSPDDFNEQFF
d_call: -; v_call: TRBV7-9; clone_size: -; j_call: TRBJ1-5; cdr3_nt: TGTGCCAGCAGCCGCGGGGGACTCAATCAGCCCCAGCATTTT; cdr3_aa: CASSRGGLNQPQHF
d_call: -; v_call: TRBV27; clone_size: -; j_call: TRBJ1-6; cdr3_nt: TGTGCCAGCAGTTACGGACTTTTTCAGTCAGGCTCACCCCTCCACTTT; cdr3_aa: CASSYGLFQSGSPLHF
d_call: TRBD1; v_call: TRBV19; clone_size: -; j_call: TRBJ2-7; cdr3_nt: TGTGCCAGTAGTATTGGGACAGGGGGATACGAGCAGTACTTC; cdr3_aa: CASSIGTGGYEQYF
d_call: TRBD1; v_call: TRBV28; clone_size: -; j_call: TRBJ1-5; cdr3_nt: TGTGCCAGCCAAGACAGGGGCATACAGCCCCAGCATTTT; cdr3_aa: CASQDRGIQPQHF
d_call: TRBD2; v_call: TRBV9; clone_size: -; j_call: TRBJ2-1; cdr3_nt: TGTGCCACCTCACCCGGGAGGGGGTACAATGAGCAGTTCTTC; cdr3_aa: CATSPGRGYNEQFF
d_call: -; v_call: TRBV28; clone_size: -; j_call: TRBJ2-1; cdr3_nt: TGTGCCAGCAGTTTATTCCCCGGGGCTTATGAGCAGTTCTTC; cdr3_aa: CASSLFPGAYEQFF
d_call: TRBD2; v_call: TRBV7-9; clone_size: -; j_call: TRBJ2-1; cdr3_nt: TGTGCCAGCAGCTTGGGACTAGCACCCGCGGCCGAGCAGTTCTTC; cdr3_aa: CASSLGLAPAAEQFF
d_call: TRBD1; v_call: TRBV9; clone_size: -; j_call: TRBJ2-7; cdr3_nt: TGTGCCAGCAGCCTGGGACAGGGGGACCCCTTGTACGAGCAGTACTTC; cdr3_aa: CASSLGQGDPLYEQYF
d_call: TRBD1; v_call: TRBV27; clone_size: -; j_call: TRBJ2-1; cdr3_nt: TGTGCCAGCCGCCCCAGGACAGGGGGCAGCAATGAGCAGTTCTTC; cdr3_aa: CASRPRTGGSNEQFF
d_call: -; v_call: TRBV5-1; clone_size: -; j_call: TRBJ1-2; cdr3_nt: TGCGCCAGCAGCTTGGCTAGATCCCGAGACTATGGCTACACCTTC; cdr3_aa: CASSLARSRDYGYTF
d_call: -; v_call: TRBV20-1; clone_size: few; j_call: TRBJ2-3; cdr3_nt: TGCAGTGCTAGGGCAGATACGCAGTATTTT; cdr3_aa: CSARADTQYF
d_call: TRBD1; v_call: TRBV5-1; clone_size: -; j_call: TRBJ2-1; cdr3_nt: TGCGCCAGCAGCTTGAAGGGACAGGGAATCAATGAGCAGTTCTTC; cdr3_aa: CASSLKGQGINEQFF
d_call: TRBD2; v_call: TRBV5-5; clone_size: medium-sized; j_call: TRBJ2-7; cdr3_nt: TGTGCCAGCAGCTTGGGCTTAGCGGGAGGCCCCTCCTACGAGCAGTACTTC; cdr3_aa: CASSLGLAGGPSYEQYF
d_call: -; v_call: TRBV4-1; clone_size: -; j_call: TRBJ2-1; cdr3_nt: TGCGCCAGCAGCTTCCGACTCCCAGTGACAGGCGACTCCTACAATGAGCAGTTCTTC; cdr3_aa: CASSFRLPVTGDSYNEQFF
d_call: -; v_call: TRBV11-2; clone_size: -; j_call: TRBJ2-1; cdr3_nt: TGTGCCAGCAGCCGACTCCAGGGGGAGGGCCACAATGAGCAGTTCTTC; cdr3_aa: CASSRLQGEGHNEQFF
d_call: -; v_call: TRBV9; clone_size: -; j_call: TRBJ2-3; cdr3_nt: TGTGCCAGCAGCAACCGAAGGGGGACTACCCCAAGCACAGATACGCAGTATTTT; cdr3_aa: CASSNRRGTTPSTDTQYF
d_call: -; v_call: TRBV7-9; clone_size: -; j_call: TRBJ2-2; cdr3_nt: TGTGCCAGCGGGGGCGGTGCGAACACCGGGGAGCTGTTTTTT; cdr3_aa: CASGGGANTGELFF
d_call: TRBD2; v_call: TRBV19; clone_size: -; j_call: TRBJ2-5; cdr3_nt: TGTGCCAGTAGTATACGGGGCAGCGGGACAGAGACCCAGTACTTC; cdr3_aa: CASSIRGSGTETQYF
d_call: -; v_call: TRBV28; clone_size: -; j_call: TRBJ2-3; cdr3_nt: TGTGCCACCAACCGGGACGGTAGCACAGATACGCAGTATTTT; cdr3_aa: CATNRDGSTDTQYF
d_call: -; v_call: TRBV12-5; clone_size: -; j_call: TRBJ2-2; cdr3_nt: TGTGCTAGTGGTTTGGTGTTAGGTCAAACCGGGGAGCTGTTTTTT; cdr3_aa: CASGLVLGQTGELFF
d_call: -; v_call: TRBV29-1; clone_size: once; j_call: TRBJ1-1; cdr3_nt: TGCAGCGCTAACTCCGGGACGGAGGTGGGGTTT; cdr3_aa: CSANSGTEVGF
d_call: -; v_call: TRBV6-6; clone_size: -; j_call: TRBJ1-1; cdr3_nt: TGTGCCAGCAGCTGGACACTGAACACTGAAGCTTTCTTT; cdr3_aa: CASSWTLNTEAFF
d_call: -; v_call: TRBV5-1; clone_size: once; j_call: TRBJ2-5; cdr3_nt: TGCGCCAGCAGCCAACTCCCCGCACAGGGAAGGTTGGAGACCCAGTACTTC; cdr3_aa: CASSQLPAQGRLETQYF
d_call: TRBD2; v_call: TRBV28; clone_size: -; j_call: TRBJ2-6; cdr3_nt: TGTGCCAGCAGTCCTTTAGCGGGAGTAAGTGTACGCGGGGCCAACGTCCTGACTTTC; cdr3_aa: CASSPLAGVSVRGANVLTF
d_call: -; v_call: TRBV6-5; clone_size: -; j_call: TRBJ2-7; cdr3_nt: TGTGCCTCTGGTCCCTCCTACGAGCAGTACTTC; cdr3_aa: CASGPSYEQYF
d_call: -; v_call: TRBV10-3; clone_size: -; j_call: TRBJ2-1; cdr3_nt: TGTGCCATCAGCAACGCCGGGAGTGAGCAGTTCTTC; cdr3_aa: CAISNAGSEQFF
d_call: -; v_call: TRBV2; clone_size: -; j_call: TRBJ1-3; cdr3_nt: TGTGCCAGCAGTGAGGCCCATACCCTTGGAAACACCATATATTTT; cdr3_aa: CASSEAHTLGNTIYF
d_call: -; v_call: TRBV6-1; clone_size: -; j_call: TRBJ1-2; cdr3_nt: TGTGCCAGCAGTGTAGTTGGCGGAAATAACTATGGCTACACCTTC; cdr3_aa: CASSVVGGNNYGYTF
d_call: -; v_call: TRBV6-1; clone_size: -; j_call: TRBJ2-5; cdr3_nt: TGTGCCAGCAGTGAGATATCGGTCCGGGAGACCCAGTACTTC; cdr3_aa: CASSEISVRETQYF
d_call: TRBD2; v_call: TRBV29-1; clone_size: -; j_call: TRBJ2-1; cdr3_nt: TGCAGCGTCGCACTTAGACTAGCGGGTTCTGAGCAGTTCTTC; cdr3_aa: CSVALRLAGSEQFF
d_call: TRBD1; v_call: TRBV5-4; clone_size: few; j_call: TRBJ2-1; cdr3_nt: TGTGCCAGCAGCTTGATGAGGGGGCCGAATGAGCAGTTCTTC; cdr3_aa: CASSLMRGPNEQFF
d_call: -; v_call: TRBV14; clone_size: -; j_call: TRBJ2-7; cdr3_nt: TGTGCCAGCAGCCCCCGGACAGCCTCCCCATGGGAGCAGTACTTC; cdr3_aa: CASSPRTASPWEQYF
d_call: TRBD1; v_call: TRBV11-2; clone_size: -; j_call: TRBJ2-7; cdr3_nt: TGTGCCAGCAGCCAGAGGACAGGGATCTACGAGCAGTACTTC; cdr3_aa: CASSQRTGIYEQYF
d_call: -; v_call: TRBV7-9; clone_size: -; j_call: TRBJ2-2; cdr3_nt: TGTGCCAGCAGCTTACTGGGACAGAACACCGGGGAGCTGTTTTTT; cdr3_aa: CASSLLGQNTGELFF
d_call: -; v_call: TRBV15; clone_size: -; j_call: TRBJ1-5; cdr3_nt: TGTGCCACCAGCAGAGATAGGGTAAAGCCCCAGCATTTT; cdr3_aa: CATSRDRVKPQHF
d_call: TRBD2; v_call: TRBV7-9; clone_size: -; j_call: TRBJ2-7; cdr3_nt: TGTGCCAGCACTCCCCGGGGAGGGCCACACCGGGGGAGCTCCTACGAGCAGTACTTC; cdr3_aa: CASTPRGGPHRGSSYEQYF
d_call: -; v_call: TRBV28; clone_size: -; j_call: TRBJ2-1; cdr3_nt: TGTGCCAGCAGTTCGCCCGGGGCCTACAATGAGCAGTTCTTC; cdr3_aa: CASSSPGAYNEQFF
d_call: -; v_call: TRBV4-1; clone_size: -; j_call: TRBJ2-7; cdr3_nt: TGCGCCAGCAGCCAAGGTCAGGGGCGGACCGAGCAGTACTTC; cdr3_aa: CASSQGQGRTEQYF
d_call: -; v_call: TRBV6-1; clone_size: many; j_call: TRBJ2-7; cdr3_nt: TGTGCCAGCAGTGAAGGGGAGGAGGCCTCCTACGAGCAGTACTTC; cdr3_aa: CASSEGEEASYEQYF
d_call: -; v_call: TRBV28; clone_size: -; j_call: TRBJ1-2; cdr3_nt: TGTGCCAGCAGTCCAGGGAGTGGCTACACCTTC; cdr3_aa: CASSPGSGYTF
d_call: -; v_call: TRBV7-9; clone_size: -; j_call: TRBJ2-2; cdr3_nt: TGTGCCAGTGGACCTCCGAACACCGGGGAGCTGTTTTTT; cdr3_aa: CASGPPNTGELFF
d_call: -; v_call: TRBV27; clone_size: -; j_call: TRBJ2-5; cdr3_nt: TGTGCCAGCAGTTTCCACCGCCTGGCCCAAGAGACCCAGTACTTC; cdr3_aa: CASSFHRLAQETQYF
d_call: -; v_call: TRBV11-2; clone_size: -; j_call: TRBJ1-1; cdr3_nt: TGTGCCAGCAGCTTATTCTCGTGGGACGGGAACACTGAAGCTTTCTTT; cdr3_aa: CASSLFSWDGNTEAFF
d_call: TRBD2; v_call: TRBV13; clone_size: -; j_call: TRBJ2-1; cdr3_nt: TGTGCCAGCAGCAGTAGCGGGAAAGAGCAGTTCTTC; cdr3_aa: CASSSSGKEQFF
d_call: -; v_call: TRBV2; clone_size: -; j_call: TRBJ1-5; cdr3_nt: TGTGCCAGCAGCAGCAGGGGTAGCAATCAGCCCCAGCATTTT; cdr3_aa: CASSSRGSNQPQHF
d_call: -; v_call: TRBV7-9; clone_size: -; j_call: TRBJ2-7; cdr3_nt: TGTGCCAGCAGCTGGGTTGGCAGCTCCTACGAGCAGTACTTC; cdr3_aa: CASSWVGSSYEQYF
d_call: -; v_call: TRBV5-4; clone_size: -; j_call: TRBJ2-3; cdr3_nt: TGTGCCAGCAGCTTGGCCAGGACAGATACGCAGTATTTT; cdr3_aa: CASSLARTDTQYF
d_call: -; v_call: TRBV7-2; clone_size: -; j_call: TRBJ1-5; cdr3_nt: TGTGCCAGCAGCTCAAAGTCCAACATTCCCGATCCGAGCAATCAGCCCCAGCATTTT; cdr3_aa: CASSSKSNIPDPSNQPQHF
d_call: TRBD2; v_call: TRBV27; clone_size: -; j_call: TRBJ2-3; cdr3_nt: TGTGCCAGCAGTTTAAGGCTAGCGGTAAACACAGATACGCAGTATTTT; cdr3_aa: CASSLRLAVNTDTQYF
d_call: -; v_call: TRBV28; clone_size: -; j_call: TRBJ1-3; cdr3_nt: TGTGCCAGCAGCCCCAACAGGGTTAAATCCCCTGGAAACACCATATATTTT; cdr3_aa: CASSPNRVKSPGNTIYF
d_call: TRBD1; v_call: TRBV30; clone_size: -; j_call: TRBJ1-5; cdr3_nt: TGTGCCTGGAGTGTCGGGACAGCCAGCGGGCAGCCCCAGCATTTT; cdr3_aa: CAWSVGTASGQPQHF